This T cell receptor (beta chain) was captured in a study of CD8 T cells in Susac syndrome. Study results and caveats: The study recognized that the number of individuals in its TCR sequencing and HLA analysis was relatively small.

Of note for this clonotype: No antigen is known for it.

Blood CD8+ and CD4+ T cells underwent high-throughput TCR beta sequencing. Healthy donors constituted the control group, matched for age and sex. The CDR3 spans 12 residues. Trimming cost V 2 bases and J 4 bases, with 6 bases left between them. CDR1 and CDR2 (germline): DFQATT, SNEGSKA (reference sequence). Random hexamers primed reverse transcription of about 0.45 to 1 ug RNA. The authors amplified TCR beta CDR3 across 54 Vbeta and 13 Jbeta using immunoSEQ multiplex PCR. TCRdb itself ran the immunoSEQ multiplex PCR reads through MiXCR, one entry per CDR3 protein. Among around 200,000 distinct CDR3 sequences listed, 90% to 95% were seen once.

The chain links TRBV20-1 to TRBJ1-5; D is unresolved. The TCR sequence derives from a human donor in good health. The material sequenced was CD4+ T cells from PBMCs. The CDR3 loop reads CSARKGNQPQHF. The CDR3 DNA sequence: TGCAGTGCTAGAAAAGGGAATCAGCCCCAGCATTTT.